The rows below give T cell receptor beta chains drawn from one sample of a study of blood T cell repertoires in COVID-19. Using immunoSEQ multiplex PCR, the repertoire was profiled, and TCRdb retains in-frame clones only, with some absent. The table has 180,000 or so clones, about 87% seen once; the top ten hold around 1.5%. Sequences were obtained from peripheral blood. The source is a woman between 50 and 59 years old with acute or convalescent COVID-19. Each CDR3 is given with its conserved first and last residue. D genes are given only for firm matches. Only part of the rows carry a size: once, few, many, or a class if the clone is expanded.

cdr3_nt	cdr3_aa	clone_size	d_call	cdr3_length	v_call	j_call
TGTGCCAGCAGCACGGGACTTTCCACAGATACGCAGTATTTT	CASSTGLSTDTQYF	-	-	14	TRBV7-3	TRBJ2-3
TGTGCCAGCAGTTATGGGACTAGCGGGAGACCCAGCACAGATACGCAGTATTTT	CASSYGTSGRPSTDTQYF	-	TRBD2	18	TRBV6-2/TRBV6-3	TRBJ2-3
TGTGCCAGCAGCTCCATTATTCTAGCGGCGGCTAACAATGAGCAGTTCTTC	CASSSIILAAANNEQFF	-	TRBD2	17	TRBV5-8	TRBJ2-1
TGTGCCAGCAGTCGGGACAGCCATCAGCCCCAGCATTTT	CASSRDSHQPQHF	few	TRBD1	13	TRBV6-2/TRBV6-3	TRBJ1-5
TGTGCCAGCAGCTTATCGCAGGGGGGTAACACCGGGGAGCTGTTTTTT	CASSLSQGGNTGELFF	-	-	16	TRBV7-2	TRBJ2-2
TGTGCCAGCAGTTACACTAGCGGGGTCGGCGATACGCAGTATTTT	CASSYTSGVGDTQYF	-	TRBD2	15	TRBV6-5	TRBJ2-3
TGTGCCATCAGCCAAGGACAGCCTAACTATGGCTACACCTTC	CAISQGQPNYGYTF	-	-	14	TRBV10-3	TRBJ1-2
TGTGCCAGCAGTGACGCCAGGGTGAGCACAGATACGCAGTATTTT	CASSDARVSTDTQYF	few	-	15	TRBV2	TRBJ2-3
TGCAGCCTAGGGGTGGGCGAAGCTTTCTTT	CSLGVGEAFF	-	-	10	TRBV20-1	TRBJ1-1
TGCGCCAGCAGCCAAGCTGACAGGATTGGGAGTGGTGGCTACACCTTC	CASSQADRIGSGGYTF	-	-	16	TRBV4-1	TRBJ1-2
TGTGCCAGCAGCTTAGGGGGCCCTCCGAATCAGCCCCAGCATTTT	CASSLGGPPNQPQHF	few	-	15	TRBV7-2	TRBJ1-5
TGTGCCTGGAGCTCATCGCGAGCCGGGAACTCACCCCTCCACTTT	CAWSSSRAGNSPLHF	-	-	15	TRBV30	TRBJ1-6
TGTGCCAGCAGACGTAACCAGGGGTACGAGCAGTACTTC	CASRRNQGYEQYF	-	-	13	TRBV7-2	TRBJ2-7
TGTGCCAGCAGTCCAACAGGGGGACCTGTCTCTGGAAACACCATATATTTT	CASSPTGGPVSGNTIYF	-	TRBD1	17	TRBV6-6	TRBJ1-3
TGTGCCAGCAGTGAAGCGGGAACCGTCCGTGAGACCCAGTACTTC	CASSEAGTVRETQYF	-	-	15	TRBV25-1	TRBJ2-5
TGTGCCAGCAGCTGGAACCAGGGGTCCCACGAGCAGTACTTC	CASSWNQGSHEQYF	-	-	14	TRBV5-4	TRBJ2-7
TGTGCCATCAGTGAGGGCCCAGGGGGCCCCGGGGAGCTGTTTTTT	CAISEGPGGPGELFF	-	TRBD1	15	TRBV10-3	TRBJ2-2
TGTGCCAGCAGTTCGGACGTGCAGGGGGTCAATCAGCCCCAGCATTTT	CASSSDVQGVNQPQHF	-	TRBD1	16	TRBV6-5	TRBJ1-5
TGTGCCAGCAGCCCGAGGGGGCTGAGCAATCAGCCCCAGCATTTT	CASSPRGLSNQPQHF	-	TRBD1	15	TRBV7-2	TRBJ1-5
TGTGCCAGTAGTTCACAGTGGGTTTCTAGCAATCAGCCCCAGCATTTT	CASSSQWVSSNQPQHF	-	-	16	TRBV19	TRBJ1-5
TGTGCCAGTAGTACAGAGACAGGGTGGTCCTACGAGCAGTACTTC	CASSTETGWSYEQYF	-	TRBD1	15	TRBV19	TRBJ2-7
TGTGCCATCCGGGCTGAGCGGGACACCGGGGAGCTGTTTTTT	CAIRAERDTGELFF	-	-	14	TRBV10-3	TRBJ2-2
TGTGCCAGCAGCGTAGCTAGGAGTAACTATGGCTACACCTTC	CASSVARSNYGYTF	-	-	14	TRBV9	TRBJ1-2
TGTGCCAGCGCGACGCGGGATACGCAGTATTTT	CASATRDTQYF	-	-	11	TRBV6-6	TRBJ2-3
TGTGCCAGCAGCCTGTTTGGGGGGGACAACACAGATACGCAGTATTTT	CASSLFGGDNTDTQYF	-	-	16	TRBV7-3	TRBJ2-3
TGTGCCATCAGTGACCGAATCACTAGCGGGGTTAGAGGTGAGCAGTTCTTC	CAISDRITSGVRGEQFF	-	TRBD2	17	TRBV10-3	TRBJ2-1
TGCGCCAGCAGCTCCCTGAACACGTCACCCGAGCAGTACTTC	CASSSLNTSPEQYF	once	-	14	TRBV5-1	TRBJ2-7
TGCGCCAGCACTGGGGCCCGGACAGGCGAGAACACTGAAGCTTTCTTT	CASTGARTGENTEAFF	-	TRBD1	16	TRBV10-2	TRBJ1-1
TGTGCCAGCAGTTACGGGGCCTTTTATAGCAATCAGCCCCAGCATTTT	CASSYGAFYSNQPQHF	few	-	16	TRBV6-2/TRBV6-3	TRBJ1-5
TGCGCCAGCAGCTCCGGGACAGGAACGCATACGCAGTATTTT	CASSSGTGTHTQYF	-	TRBD1	14	TRBV5-1	TRBJ2-3
TGCAGTGCTAGACATGGCAACGAGCAGTACTTC	CSARHGNEQYF	-	-	11	TRBV20-1	TRBJ2-7
TGTGCCAGCAGCGTAGGAGGGCCTCTTAATACGAATGAAAAACTGTTTTTT	CASSVGGPLNTNEKLFF	few	-	17	TRBV9	TRBJ1-4
TGTGCCAGCAGCTCCATGGGTGGGGGGGCCACCTACGAGCAGTACTTC	CASSSMGGGATYEQYF	-	-	16	TRBV11-2	TRBJ2-7
TGTGCCAGCAGTGCTCCGGGACTTTCCTACAATGAGCAGTTCTTC	CASSAPGLSYNEQFF	-	-	15	TRBV25-1	TRBJ2-1
TGTGCCAGCAGCCGAGATCGGTACGGCTACACCTTC	CASSRDRYGYTF	few	-	12	TRBV3-1/TRBV3-2	TRBJ1-2
TGTGCCAGCAGCCCGTTAGCGGGGCTCACAGATACGCAGTATTTT	CASSPLAGLTDTQYF	once	TRBD2	15	TRBV14	TRBJ2-3
TGTGCCAGCAGTTACCAGGGGTACACTGAAGCTTTCTTT	CASSYQGYTEAFF	-	-	13	TRBV6-2/TRBV6-3	TRBJ1-1
TGTGCCAGCAGTGAGGGGCAAGGAGTATCCGGGGAGCTGTTTTTT	CASSEGQGVSGELFF	-	-	15	TRBV2	TRBJ2-2
TGTGCCAGCAGCCGCGGACAGGGGATCGGGGAGCTGTTTTTT	CASSRGQGIGELFF	once	TRBD1	14	TRBV7-7	TRBJ2-2
TGTGCCAGCAGCGTAGGACAGAGTCGCTACGAGCAGTACTTC	CASSVGQSRYEQYF	few	-	14	TRBV5-6	TRBJ2-7
TGTGCCAGTAGCACCACAGGGTTAAGTGGCTACACCTTC	CASSTTGLSGYTF	few	-	13	TRBV19	TRBJ1-2
TGCAGCGTTATAGCTGGCAGGGACAGGCCGCCTGACTCGCAGTATTTT	CSVIAGRDRPPDSQYF	-	TRBD1	16	TRBV29-1	TRBJ2-3
TGTGCCAGCAGTAGACAGAGAGATCAGCCCCAGCATTTT	CASSRQRDQPQHF	-	-	13	TRBV6-2/TRBV6-3	TRBJ1-5
TGCAGTGGGGGGCGCGATACGCAGTATTTT	CSGGRDTQYF	-	-	10	TRBV20-1	TRBJ2-3